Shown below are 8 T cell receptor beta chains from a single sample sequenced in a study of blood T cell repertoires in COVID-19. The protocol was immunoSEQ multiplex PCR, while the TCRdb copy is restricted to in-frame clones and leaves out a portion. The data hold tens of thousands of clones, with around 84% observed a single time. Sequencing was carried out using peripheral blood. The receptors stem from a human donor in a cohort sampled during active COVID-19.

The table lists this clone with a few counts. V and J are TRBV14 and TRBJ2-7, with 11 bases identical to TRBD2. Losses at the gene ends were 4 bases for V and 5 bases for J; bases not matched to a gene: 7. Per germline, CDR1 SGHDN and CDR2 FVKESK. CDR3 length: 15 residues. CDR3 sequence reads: CASSPLAGGPNEQYF. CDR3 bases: TGTGCCAGCAGCCCCCTAGCGGGGGGCCCCAACGAGCAGTACTTC.

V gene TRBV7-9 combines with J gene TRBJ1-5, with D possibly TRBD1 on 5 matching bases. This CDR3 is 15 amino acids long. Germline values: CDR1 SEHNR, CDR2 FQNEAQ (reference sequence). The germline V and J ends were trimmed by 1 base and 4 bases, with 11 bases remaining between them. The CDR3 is CASSLDGRENQPQHF. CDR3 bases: TGTGCCAGCAGCTTAGACGGCAGGGAAAATCAGCCCCAGCATTTT.

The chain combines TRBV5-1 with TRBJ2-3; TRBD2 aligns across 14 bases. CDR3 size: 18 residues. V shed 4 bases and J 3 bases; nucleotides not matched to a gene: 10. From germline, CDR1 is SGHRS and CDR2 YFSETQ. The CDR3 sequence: CASSVIKTSGGETDTQYF. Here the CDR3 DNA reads TGCGCCAGCAGCGTCATTAAGACTAGCGGGGGGGAAACAGATACGCAGTATTTT.

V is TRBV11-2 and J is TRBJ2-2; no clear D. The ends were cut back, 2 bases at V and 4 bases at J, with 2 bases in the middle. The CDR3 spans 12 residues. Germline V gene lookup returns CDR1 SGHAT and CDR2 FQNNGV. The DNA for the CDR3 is TGTGCCAGCAGCTTACTCACCGGGGAGCTGTTTTTT. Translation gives CASSLLTGELFF. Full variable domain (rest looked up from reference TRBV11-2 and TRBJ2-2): EAGVAQSPRYKIIEKRQSVAFWCNPISGHATLYWYQQILGQGPKLLIQFQNNGVVDDSQLPKDRFSAERLKGVDSTLKIQPAKLEDSAVYLCASSLLTGELFFGEGSRLTVL.

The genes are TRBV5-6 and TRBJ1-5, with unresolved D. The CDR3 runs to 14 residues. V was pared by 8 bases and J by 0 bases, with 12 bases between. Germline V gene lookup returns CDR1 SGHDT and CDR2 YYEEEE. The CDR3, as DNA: TGTGCCAGTTCCCTAGGAGCTAGCAATCAGCCCCAGCATTTT. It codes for CASSLGASNQPQHF.

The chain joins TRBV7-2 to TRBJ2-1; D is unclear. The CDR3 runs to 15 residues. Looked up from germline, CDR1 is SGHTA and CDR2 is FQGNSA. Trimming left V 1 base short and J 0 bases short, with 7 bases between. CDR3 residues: CASSLDSSSYNEQFF. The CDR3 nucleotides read TGTGCCAGCAGCTTAGACAGTTCCTCCTACAATGAGCAGTTCTTC.

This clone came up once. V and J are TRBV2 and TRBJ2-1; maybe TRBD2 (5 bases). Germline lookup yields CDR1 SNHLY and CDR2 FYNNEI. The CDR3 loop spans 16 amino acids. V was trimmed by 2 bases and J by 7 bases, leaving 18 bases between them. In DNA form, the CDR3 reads TGTGCCAGCAGTGAAAGGAACGGCTTCGCGGGTAATGAGCAGTTCTTC. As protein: CASSERNGFAGNEQFF.

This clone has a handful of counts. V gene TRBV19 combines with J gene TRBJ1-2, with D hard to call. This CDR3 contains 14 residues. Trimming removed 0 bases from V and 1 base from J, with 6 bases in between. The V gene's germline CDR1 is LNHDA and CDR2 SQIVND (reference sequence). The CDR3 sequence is CASSIDLGNYGYTF. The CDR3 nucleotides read TGTGCCAGTAGTATAGATCTAGGTAACTATGGCTACACCTTC.